These 24 T cell receptor beta chains share one sample of origin, sequenced in a study of cytomegalovirus exposure and HLA in healthy donors. Primers included in the PCR were 60 Vbeta and 13 Jbeta primers. Method: immunoSEQ multiplex PCR; TCRdb's copy keeps in-frame clones and lacks some. The data contain about 150,000 clones, 70% to 90% of them seen just once; the ten biggest clones take up more than 2%. Material for sequencing was PBMCs. All receptors derive from a woman between 18 and 29 years old in good health and CMV-seronegative.

V gene TRBV9 combines with J gene TRBJ2-6, with 12 bases that match TRBD2. This CDR3 is 17 amino acids long. The trim removed 3 bases at V and 4 bases at J, leaving 5 bases unmatched. Germline V gene lookup returns CDR1 SGDLS and CDR2 YYNGEE. The CDR3 here is CASSGPLAGGGANVLTF. Written as DNA, the CDR3 is TGTGCCAGCAGCGGACCCCTAGCGGGAGGGGGGGCCAACGTCCTGACTTTC. The variable domain in full, with the rest retrieved from reference TRBV9 and TRBJ2-6, is DSGVTQTPKHLITATGQRVTLRCSPRSGDLSVYWYQQSLDQGLQFLIQYYNGEERAKGNILERFSAQQFPDLHSELNLSSLELGDSALYFCASSGPLAGGGANVLTFGAGSRLTVL.

The chain employs TRBV7-7 and TRBJ2-2, with unresolved D. V was cut by 1 base and J by 0 bases, with 12 bases left in between. The length of the CDR3 is 17 residues. Germline CDR1 and CDR2: SSHAT and FNYEAQ (reference sequence). The CDR3 DNA follows: TGTGCCAGCAGCTTAGAGCTTGAGGCCTCGAACACCGGGGAGCTGTTTTTT. This translates into CASSLELEASNTGELFF.

The rearrangement joins TRBV5-6 to TRBJ1-2, with 7 positions matching TRBD1. Per germline, CDR1 SGHDT and CDR2 YYEEEE. The junction had 2 bases not matched to a gene; V was cut back by 4 bases and J by 8 bases. CDR3 length equals 11 residues. CDR3 coding DNA: TGTGCCAGCAGCGCAGGGGGAGGCTACACCTTC. Its protein product is CASSAGGGYTF.

J is TRBJ2-7 and V is TRBV4-1; 9 positions match TRBD1. The CDR3 loop spans 17 amino acids. The germline CDR1 and CDR2 sequences are MGHRA and YSYEKL. The V and J ends lost 3 bases and 5 bases, in that order; junction bases with no gene match: 14. CDR3 protein: CASSQGRPGTGLDEQYF. The CDR3 region has the DNA TGCGCCAGCAGCCAGGGGCGTCCCGGGACAGGGTTGGACGAGCAGTACTTC.

The chain joins TRBV7-2 to TRBJ2-2; D call uncertain. The germline gives CDR1 SGHTA, CDR2 FQGNSA. V lost 4 bases and J 7 bases, leaving 13 bases between the germline ends. This CDR3 region has 14 residues. CDR3 residues: CASSSPRVGGELFF. The CDR3 region has the DNA TGTGCCAGCAGCTCCCCCCGGGTCGGCGGGGAGCTGTTTTTT.

The gene calls are TRBV27 and TRBJ2-1; 10 bases align to TRBD2. Losses at the gene ends were 5 bases for V and 4 bases for J; bases not matched to a gene: 8. CDR3 length equals 16 residues. Germline V gene data show CDR1 as MNHEY and CDR2 as SMNVEV (reference sequence). The CDR3 reads CASSASLAGIYNEQFF. As DNA, the CDR3 is TGTGCCAGCAGTGCCTCACTAGCGGGGATTTACAATGAGCAGTTCTTC.

The rearrangement joins TRBV7-2 to TRBJ2-5; D gene uncertain. Germline V lookup: CDR1 SGHTA, CDR2 FQGNSA. This CDR3 comprises 15 residues. Trimming took off 5 bases at V and 2 bases at J, with 15 bases between the two ends. CDR3 nucleotides: TGTGCCAGCAGCCCAAGACACTCCCTTCAAGAGACCCAGTACTTC. Translated, it gives CASSPRHSLQETQYF.

The V call is TRBV6-1, the J call TRBJ2-5; D may be TRBD1 (6 bases). Gene TRBJ2-7 matches the end of the DNA better, so the J call may be wrong. The CDR3 extends over 12 amino acids. The germline CDR1 and CDR2 sequences are MNHNS and SASEGT. The CDR3 loop reads CASSLQGGEQYF. The CDR3 DNA reads as TGTGCCAGCAGCCTACAGGGCGGCGAGCAGTACTTC.

V and J are TRBV7-2 and TRBJ2-1, with D hard to call. Germline V CDR1 and CDR2: SGHTA, FQGNSA. Trimming removed 5 bases at V and 8 bases at J, with 7 bases between. The CDR3 is made up of 11 amino acids. In nucleotides, the CDR3 is TGTGCCAGCAGCCAAGCCCATGAGCAGTTCTTC. This codes for CASSQAHEQFF. Together with reference TRBV7-2 and TRBJ2-1, the CDR3 gives the full variable domain: GAGVSQSPSNKVTEKGKDVELRCDPISGHTALYWYRQSLGQGLEFLIYFQGNSAPDKSGLPSDRFSAERTGGSVSTLTIQRTQQEDSAVYLCASSQAHEQFFGPGTRLTVL.

This sequence joins TRBV5-6 and TRBJ2-4, with D perhaps matching TRBD1 (7 bases). V lost 4 bases, J lost 6 bases, and 14 bases lay in between. Germline V CDR1 and CDR2: SGHDT, YYEEEE. This CDR3 region has 14 residues. The CDR3 nucleotides read TGTGCCAGCAGCCAGGGGGGAGCGGGAAACATTCAGTACTTC. Encoded protein: CASSQGGAGNIQYF.

The J gene is TRBJ1-1, the V gene TRBV5-1; 9 bases align to TRBD1. V lost 4 bases, J lost 4 bases, and 8 bases stayed unmatched. Germline values: CDR1 SGHRS, CDR2 YFSETQ. The CDR3 contains 15 residues. In DNA, the CDR3 is TGCGCCAGCAGCGGGCATACAGGGGGCGGCACTGAAGCTTTCTTT. This codes for CASSGHTGGGTEAFF.

The chain is built from TRBV4-2 and TRBJ2-1; TRBD1 aligns across 9 bases. The CDR3 has 16 residues. Germline lookup yields CDR1 LGHNA and CDR2 YNFKEQ. V lost 6 bases, J lost 4 bases, and 10 bases stayed unmatched. The CDR3 bases are TGTGCCAGCAGTCCAGGGACAGGGACCGATTACAATGAGCAGTTCTTC. Protein product: CASSPGTGTDYNEQFF.

The chain carries TRBV28 and TRBJ2-7; TRBD2 matches 12 bases. This CDR3 has 13 residues. Losses at the gene ends were 7 bases for V and 6 bases for J; bases not matched to a gene: 4. Germline V gives CDR1 MDHEN, CDR2 SYDVKM. As DNA, the CDR3 is TGTGCCAGCACCGCGGGACTAGCGGGCGAGCAGTACTTC. Protein sequence: CASTAGLAGEQYF. Together with reference TRBV28 and TRBJ2-7, the CDR3 gives the full variable domain: DVKVTQSSRYLVKRTGEKVFLECVQDMDHENMFWYRQDPGLGLRLIYFSYDVKMKEKGDIPEGYSVSREKKERFSLILESASTNQTSMYLCASTAGLAGEQYFGPGTRLTVT.

The V gene is TRBV29-1, the J gene TRBJ1-2; 7 bases match TRBD1. Germline CDR1 SQVTM, CDR2 ANQGSEA. J lost 1 base, V lost 4 bases, and 3 bases had no gene match. This CDR3 contains 13 residues. The CDR3 DNA reads as TGCAGCGTTGGGGACAGAATTAACTATGGCTACACCTTC. It is translated as CSVGDRINYGYTF.

V usage is TRBV5-4 and J usage is TRBJ2-3, with 13 positions matching TRBD2. The CDR3 totals 16 residues. J lost 0 bases, V lost 4 bases, and 2 bases had no gene match. Germline loops: CDR1 SGHNT, CDR2 YYREEE (reference sequence). CDR3 sequence reads: CASSVGLAGSTDTQYF. In DNA form, the CDR3 reads TGTGCCAGCAGCGTGGGACTAGCGGGAAGCACAGATACGCAGTATTTT.

This clone was counted a single time. The chain has TRBV7-3 and TRBJ1-2; D not certain. From germline, CDR1 is SGHTA and CDR2 FQGTGA. V was shortened by 2 bases and J by 10 bases, with 11 bases between the two germline ends. CDR3 length: 12 amino acids. The CDR3 coding sequence is TGTGCCAGCAGCTTATATGGGCAGACCTACACCTTC. Its translation is CASSLYGQTYTF. The full variable domain, its missing parts supplied by reference TRBV7-3 and TRBJ1-2, is GAGVSQTPSNKVTEKGKYVELRCDPISGHTALYWYRQSLGQGPEFLIYFQGTGAADDSGLPNDRFFAVRPEGSVSTLKIQRTERGDSAVYLCASSLYGQTYTFGSGTRLTVV.

The chain has TRBV2 and TRBJ1-1; D is undetermined. Germline V gene sequence: CDR1 SNHLY, CDR2 FYNNEI. Trimming shortened V by 2 bases and J by 3 bases, and 7 bases separated the two germline ends. This CDR3 region has 13 residues. This CDR3 reads CASSEQEDTEAFF. DNA for the CDR3: TGTGCCAGCAGTGAACAGGAAGACACTGAAGCTTTCTTT.

The chain employs TRBV6-5 and TRBJ1-5, with D hard to call. Germline assignment: CDR1 MNHEY and CDR2 SVGAGI. With 5 bases removed from V and 2 bases from J, the gap between germline ends came to 10 bases. CDR3 length equals 14 residues. In DNA form, the CDR3 reads TGTGCCAGCAGTGGCGGGCAGGGCAATCAGCCCCAGCATTTT. Translating gives CASSGGQGNQPQHF.

This rearrangement joins TRBV19 to TRBJ2-7, with D perhaps TRBD2 (6 bases). The V end lost 5 bases, the J end lost 2 bases, and 13 bases lay between the germline ends. The CDR3 contains 14 residues. The germline CDR1 and CDR2 sequences are LNHDA and SQIVND (reference sequence). This CDR3 is CASSRLAGTYEQYF. DNA of the CDR3: TGTGCCAGTAGTCGTCTCGCGGGAACCTACGAGCAGTACTTC.

This clone has just a few counts. CDR3 sequence reads: CASLGQGFYNEQFF. CDR3 DNA: TGCGCCAGCCTAGGACAGGGGTTTTACAATGAGCAGTTCTTC. The chain has TRBV5-1 and TRBJ2-1; 9 bases fit TRBD1. CDR3 length: 14 residues. After removal of 7 bases from V and 4 bases from J, the junction contained 6 bases not matched to a gene. Germline loops: CDR1 SGHRS, CDR2 YFSETQ.

This clone was detected a few times. The V call is TRBV28, the J call TRBJ2-4; D is unclear. The length of the CDR3 is 15 residues. From germline, CDR1 is MDHEN and CDR2 SYDVKM. The V end lost 2 bases, the J end lost 0 bases, and 8 bases lay between the germline ends. CDR3 nucleotides: TGTGCCAGCAGTTTAATCCGTTCAGCCAAAAACATTCAGTACTTC. Its protein product is CASSLIRSAKNIQYF. Based on the CDR3 plus reference TRBV28 and TRBJ2-4, the full variable domain is DVKVTQSSRYLVKRTGEKVFLECVQDMDHENMFWYRQDPGLGLRLIYFSYDVKMKEKGDIPEGYSVSREKKERFSLILESASTNQTSMYLCASSLIRSAKNIQYFGAGTRLSVL.

With regard to this clone: One junction end does not reproduce the germline sequence, and a read error may be involved. The V gene is TRBV7-9, the J gene TRBJ2-2; D ambiguous. CDR3 size: 12 residues. Germline-derived CDR1 and CDR2 are SEHNR and FQNEAQ (reference sequence). Here the CDR3 reads CSSSAELGELFF. The CDR3, as DNA: TGTTCCAGCAGCGCGGAGCTCGGGGAGCTGTTTTTT.

This clone was observed a single time. The CDR3 coding sequence is TGTGCCGGGACCGGGGACAGGGGCTACGAGCAGTACTTC. It translates to CAGTGDRGYEQYF. This chain connects TRBV30 to TRBJ2-7; TRBD1 aligns across 10 bases. Germline V gene data show CDR1 as GTSNPN and CDR2 as SVGIG (reference sequence). The CDR3 runs to 13 residues. J was trimmed by 3 bases and V by 8 bases; bases with no gene match: 7.

J is TRBJ2-5 and V is TRBV28; D gene ambiguous. The J call is in doubt because the DNA end fits TRBJ2-7 better. There are 13 residues in the CDR3. Per the germline V gene, CDR1 is MDHEN and CDR2 is SYDVKM. The CDR3 loop is CASSLWGDYEQYF. In nucleotides, the CDR3 is TGTGCCAGCAGTTTATGGGGTGACTACGAGCAGTACTTC.